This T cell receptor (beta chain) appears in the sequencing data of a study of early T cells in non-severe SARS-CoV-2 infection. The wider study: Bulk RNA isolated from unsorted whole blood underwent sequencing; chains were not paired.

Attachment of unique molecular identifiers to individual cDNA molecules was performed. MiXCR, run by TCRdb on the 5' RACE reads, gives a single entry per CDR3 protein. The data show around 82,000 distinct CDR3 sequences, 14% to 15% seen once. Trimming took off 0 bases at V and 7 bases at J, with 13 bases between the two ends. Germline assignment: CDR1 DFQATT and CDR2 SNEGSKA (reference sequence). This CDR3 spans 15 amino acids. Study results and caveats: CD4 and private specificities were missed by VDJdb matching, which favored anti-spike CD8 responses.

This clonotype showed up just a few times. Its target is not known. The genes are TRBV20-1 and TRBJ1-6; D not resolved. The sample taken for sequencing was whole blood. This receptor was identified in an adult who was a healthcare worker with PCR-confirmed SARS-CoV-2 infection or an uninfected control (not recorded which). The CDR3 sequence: CSARDSGGSNSPLHF. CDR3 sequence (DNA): TGCAGTGCTAGAGATAGCGGCGGCAGCAATTCACCCCTCCACTTT.